This entry is about one T cell receptor (beta chain). What antigen it recognizes has not been identified. No base qualities exist here, and no much larger clone lies one base off it. TCRbeta CDR3 regions were amplified from genomic DNA by means of the immunoSEQ Assay, a bias-controlled multiplex PCR. Per the source publication's procedure: The number of nucleated cells in each sample was estimated by amplification of reference gene primers within the assay. To quantify the absolute abundance of each unique TCRbeta CDR3 rearrangement, sequence reads were collapsed and filtered. For each sample, productive Simpson clonality was calculated as the square root of Simpson's diversity index over productive rearrangements. Sourced from immuneACCESS, this table was stored by TCRdb with only in-frame sequences that have V and J called. A share of the clones is absent; for the studies checked, an unresolved V gene accounts for under half, and the remainder has no known explanation. V, J and clone size derive from that table, while D and trimming were established from the DNA sequence. Within this sample are about 210,000 clones, with around nine tenths of them counted one time only. Around 1.6% of the sample rests with the top ten.

This record comes from a study of blood T cell repertoires in COVID-19 (dated by TCRdb to about 2020). For context, the study as a whole: Collaborator samples came from the United States, Italy and Spain and covered acute and convalescent phases of COVID-19. Where HLA class I and class II types were available, the types were taken from metadata supplied by the sample provider, not from assay-based typing. The repertoires were released in a freely available public database intended as a resource for research on the immune response to SARS-CoV-2. The prospective study material was composed of cDNA or gDNA derived from T cells, B-cell-depleted T cells, or PBMCs. Samples came from the ongoing ImmuneRACE study (first 160 participants) plus 1,254 subjects from 6 global collaborators. The dataset comprised deeply sampled blood TCRbeta repertoires from subjects exposed to, actively infected with, or recovered from COVID-19. A de-identified subject ID, COVID-19 status, age in years and sex were almost always included in the sample metadata.

The research as a whole found: How much clinical and demographic metadata was included differed by source and by participant, and the metadata was provided uncurated.

Each collaborating institution followed its own protocols to collect whole blood in K2EDTA tubes. For TCRbeta analysis, collaborators shipped samples in one of three forms: frozen whole blood, isolated PBMCs, or DNA extracted from either of those sample types. This clonotype was sampled from a man aged 18 to 29 with active or convalescent COVID-19. Sequenced sample: peripheral blood.

Here the CDR3 is given as CATQTQGLRGYTF. At the DNA level, the sequence is TGTGCCACCCAGACTCAGGGTCTGAGGGGCTACACCTTC. The V and J genes are TRBV5-6 and TRBJ1-2; TRBD1 might be the D gene, on 5 matching bases. There are 13 amino acids in the CDR3, from cysteine to phenylalanine inclusive. Here the CDR3 DNA is all that survives: 39 bases in frame from base 1. Trimming costs V 9 bases and J 8 bases, and their ends lie 20 bases apart. From a lookup of the germline V gene, CDR1 and CDR2 are SGHDT and YYEEEE.